This TCR beta chain was captured by sequencing in a study of identical twins (dated by TCRdb to 2015 to 2016). For the study in its entirety: The study deep-sequenced TCR alpha and beta repertoires from monozygotic twins, unrelated adults of various ages and cord blood to test whether fetal clonotypes persist. Replicate twin experiments were performed at different times using different library preparation protocols to rule out contamination. Findings and caveats that apply to the study as a whole: In beta out-of-frame sequences, excess twin sharing was weaker, because having fewer shared sequences lowered the signal-to-noise ratio. Compared with coincidental sharing between unrelated individuals, out-of-frame TCR alpha sequences shared between twins had an excess of sequences with low generation probability. Abundant cord blood beta clonotypes had fewer insertions, young adult naive repertoires showed a similar but weaker trend, and memory repertoires showed no such trend. Because the same donors could not be followed over many years, conclusions were based on cross-sectional statistical analysis. Zero-insertion analyses could be partly confounded by invariant T cells such as MAIT and iNKT, though diverse VJ usage argued against such confounding for most clonotypes. In monozygotic twins, out-of-frame TCR alpha sharing was systematically underestimated by recombination models, although the models agreed with sharing between unrelated individuals.

Every donor in the study was a healthy Caucasian. Miltenyi CD45RO+ enrichment and human naive T-cell isolation kits were used to isolate memory (CD45RO+) and naive T cells from PBMC. The library was built by means of 5' RACE. Instrument on record: Illumina HiSeq 2000. Template switching added a universal primer binding site, and the final cDNA carried a unique molecular identifier that allowed TCR cDNA molecules to be counted accurately. Specific primers in the conserved constant-segment region were used to synthesize first-strand cDNA for TCR alpha and beta chains. To control for contamination, every cDNA library carried two barcodes: a SMART-Mk sample barcode plus Illumina barcodes. TruSeq adapter sequences and Illumina sample barcodes were added in two successive PCR steps. The Illumina HiSeq platform was used with custom primers to sequence TCR alpha and beta cDNA libraries. Per the authors' processing: MiGEC processed the raw reads to extract unique molecular identifiers, while MiXCR was used to determine the CDR3 positions. Recombination models were inferred per individual with the repgenHMM and IGoR tools using an EM algorithm. Shared clonotype analysis was performed with the tcR package in R, normalizing sharing by the product of cloneset sizes. To study raw recombination free of thymic and clonal selection effects, out-of-frame nonproductive sequences were analyzed. TCRdb reprocessed the public reads (quality trimming at Q25 with fastp, clone calling with MiXCR) and kept in-frame beta chains. Rows with a matching CDR3 protein are joined into one entry that keeps the most common DNA and genes. Here the V and J calls rest on TCRdb's processing, not on the authors' analysis. This sample is represented by about 210,000 distinct CDR3 sequences; around 10% of them were singletons. Just over 5% of the sample lies in the top ten.

This clonotype was counted only a few times. Its antigen has not been determined. Base qualities are not at hand, and no much larger clone is one base apart. CDR3 length: 12 amino acids, cysteine to phenylalanine. Just the 36-base CDR3 DNA is kept, in frame starting at base 1. Between the V and J ends, shortened by 11 bases and 1 base respectively, the junction contains 11 bases. The TCR comes from a woman aged 18-35 years in good health. The V and J segments used are TRBV12-3 or TRBV12-4 and TRBJ1-1; the D gene cannot be named for sure. The sequenced sample consisted of memory (CD45RO+) T cells sorted from blood. This specimen's cell subset or site label, interpreted: CD45RO+ enriched T cells. The CDR3 region reads CASTRKNTEAFF. Here is the DNA: TGTGCCTCCACCCGGAAGAACACTGAAGCTTTCTTT.